The 32 T cell receptor beta chains below were found in one sample sequenced in a study of CD8 T cells in ankylosing spondylitis. Antigens for these TCRs are unknown. Findings and limits, study-wide: It appeared that ankylosing spondylitis blood was characterized by a TCR beta motif of fewer than ten highly homologous variants.

TCRdb ran MiXCR on the 5' RACE reads and lists one entry per CDR3 protein. This sample yields hundreds of thousands of distinct CDR3 sequences, of which more than 25% are seen a single time; 0.75% to 0.9% belongs to the top ten. Sequencing was done on a sample of blood, either unsorted or a sorted T cell fraction (not recorded which). The receptors were gathered from a male donor with ankylosing spondylitis.

This clonotype appeared a few times. The genes are TRBV12-3 or TRBV12-4 and TRBJ2-5, with unresolved D. This CDR3 has 14 residues. Between the trimmed V and J ends, which lost 2 bases and 5 bases, there was a span of 12 bases. CDR3 DNA: TGTGCCAGCAGTTTATCGGCTAGTCGCGAGACCCAGTACTTC. Translated, it gives CASSLSASRETQYF.

V and J are TRBV6-2 or TRBV6-3 and TRBJ2-3; TRBD1 matches 8 bases. Per the germline V gene, CDR1 is MNHEY and CDR2 is SVGEGT. The CDR3 runs to 16 residues. After removal of 6 bases from V and 7 bases from J, the junction contained 15 bases not matched to a gene. CDR3 amino acids: CASRPFSGTGRNTQYF. The DNA of the CDR3 is TGTGCCAGCAGGCCATTTTCCGGGACAGGAAGAAATACGCAGTATTTT.

This clonotype has just a few counts. The rearrangement links TRBV29-1 to TRBJ1-2; D gene uncertain. Germline CDR1 SQVTM, CDR2 ANQGSEA. With 1 base removed from V and 4 bases from J, the gap between germline ends came to 13 bases. The length of the CDR3 is 14 residues. The CDR3 bases are TGCAGCGTTGAAGTTCGCCTGGCGGTCTATGGCTACACCTTC. Its translation is CSVEVRLAVYGYTF.

This clonotype was counted between two and nine times. The rearrangement uses TRBV12-3 or TRBV12-4 and TRBJ2-2, with D perhaps matching TRBD2 (6 bases). V lost 4 bases to trimming and J lost 7 bases, with 13 bases between them. The CDR3 is 14 residues long. CDR3 residues: CASSSSGGGGELFF. The DNA for the CDR3 is TGTGCCAGCAGTTCCTCCGGGGGAGGCGGGGAGCTGTTTTTT.

This clonotype has only a few counts. The V call is TRBV12-3 or TRBV12-4, the J call TRBJ2-3; the D is unclear. The V and J ends lost 4 bases and 3 bases respectively, with 8 bases between them. The CDR3 has 13 residues. The CDR3 protein is CASSSHPTDTQYF. Written as DNA, the CDR3 is TGTGCCAGCAGTTCGCATCCGACAGATACGCAGTATTTT.

The CDR3 sequence: CASSLAPGWEQYV. CDR3 bases: TGCGCCAGCAGCTTGGCTCCAGGTTGGGAGCAGTACGTC. V gene TRBV5-1 combines with J gene TRBJ2-7, with unresolved D. The CDR3 is 13 residues long. Trimming cost V 0 bases and J 7 bases, with 11 bases left between them. CDR1 and CDR2 (germline): SGHRS, YFSETQ.

There are a few counts of this clonotype. The V call is TRBV30, the J call TRBJ2-1; D gene ambiguous. CDR3 size: 10 residues. Germline CDR1 reads GTSNPN; CDR2 reads SVGIG (reference sequence). V lost 4 bases and J lost 11, with 9 bases in between. This CDR3 is CAWKGTKQFF. DNA for the CDR3: TGTGCCTGGAAGGGTACTAAGCAGTTCTTC.

V gene TRBV6-1 combines with J gene TRBJ2-3; 11 bases match TRBD1. Germline V lookup: CDR1 MNHNS, CDR2 SASEGT. V dropped 4 bases and J dropped 2; count of bases not matched to a gene: 2. The CDR3 covers 15 residues. CDR3 in DNA: TGTGCCAGCAGTGCGGACAGGGGGCCCACAGATACGCAGTATTTT. The encoded protein is CASSADRGPTDTQYF.

The J gene is TRBJ2-6, the V gene TRBV27; a weak D match, TRBD2 (6 bases). The CDR3 length is 16 residues. Looked up from germline, CDR1 is MNHEY and CDR2 is SMNVEV (reference sequence). V was clipped by 0 bases and J by 4 bases, with 10 bases between them. CDR3: CASSLSGGPGANVLTF. The CDR3 coding sequence is TGTGCCAGCAGTTTATCGGGGGGACCCGGGGCCAACGTCCTGACTTTC.

Judged by abundance, this clonotype is medium-sized. The chain employs TRBV3-2 and TRBJ2-4. TRBV3-2 is assigned pseudogene status. The CDR3 spans 13 residues. This CDR3 reads CASSQGRENIQYF. CDR3 DNA sequence: TGTGCCAGCAGCCAAGGACGAGAAAACATTCAGTACTTC.

V is TRBV7-8 and J is TRBJ2-5, with D perhaps matching TRBD2 (5 bases). Per germline, CDR1 SGHVS and CDR2 FQNEAQ. This CDR3 contains 13 residues. The germline V and J ends were trimmed by 5 bases and 4 bases, with 11 bases remaining between them. In nucleotides, the CDR3 is TGTGCCAGCAGCCCCATACTAGGAGAGACCCAGTACTTC. Amino acid sequence: CASSPILGETQYF.

This clonotype turned up a few times. V usage is TRBV29-1 and J usage is TRBJ2-1, with 10 bases lining up with TRBD2. Germline CDR1 reads SQVTM; CDR2 reads ANQGSEA. This CDR3 contains 17 residues. The V and J ends lost 1 base and 0 bases, in that order; junction bases with no gene match: 6. CDR3 nucleotide sequence: TGCAGCGTTGAAGTAGCGGGAGGCTCAAGCTCCTACAATGAGCAGTTCTTC. This codes for CSVEVAGGSSSYNEQFF.

This CDR3 is CASSFQRADNEQFF. The CDR3 nucleotides are TGTGCCAGCAGCTTCCAGCGGGCGGACAATGAGCAGTTCTTC. The chain couples TRBV11-2 to TRBJ2-1; possibly TRBD2 for D (6 bases). The CDR3 consists of 14 residues. In germline, CDR1 is SGHAT, CDR2 FQNNGV. V was pared by 3 bases and J by 5 bases, with 11 bases between.

This sequence joins TRBV11-2 and TRBJ2-7, with D unclear. Trimming removed 4 bases from V and 4 bases from J, with 8 bases in between. Germline V CDR1 and CDR2: SGHAT, FQNNGV. The CDR3 extends over 12 amino acids. The CDR3 spells CASSWRAYEQYV. The CDR3 bases are TGTGCCAGCAGCTGGCGAGCTTACGAGCAGTACGTC.

Remarks on this clonotype: An end of the junction does not agree with germline; a read error may underlie this. The chain links TRBV4-1 to TRBJ2-5, with D hard to call. Germline CDR1 is MGHRA and CDR2 is YSYEKL. The CDR3 extends over 15 amino acids. The CDR3 DNA reads TGCACCAGCAGCCAAGATGGCAAGGCCCAAGAGACCCAGTACTTC. It specifies CTSSQDGKAQETQYF.

The table lists this clonotype with a few counts. Here the CDR3 reads CATSDWGLAGDEQFF. CDR3 nucleotides: TGTGCCACCAGTGATTGGGGACTAGCGGGAGATGAGCAGTTCTTC. The V and J genes are TRBV24-1 and TRBJ2-1; the match to TRBD2 covers 14 bases. The J segment lost 8 bases and the V segment lost 2 bases, leaving 1 base of the junction unmatched. Germline V gives CDR1 KGHDR, CDR2 SFDVKD. The CDR3 has 15 residues.

This chain joins TRBV2 and TRBJ1-1; weak D call: TRBD1 (6 bases). Trimming removed 7 bases at V and 1 base at J, with 10 bases between. The CDR3 loop spans 13 amino acids. In germline, CDR1 is SNHLY, CDR2 FYNNEI. The CDR3 spells CASNRQENTEAFF. The CDR3, as DNA: TGTGCCAGCAATCGACAGGAGAACACTGAAGCTTTCTTT.

The V and J genes are TRBV5-8 and TRBJ2-1; 9 bases agree with TRBD2. The CDR3 covers 16 residues. The ends lost 1 base at V and 10 bases at J; junction bases unmatched: 12. Germline CDR1 reads SGHTS; CDR2 reads YDEGEE. CDR3: CASSLSRASGMEEQFF. DNA for the CDR3: TGTGCCAGCAGCTTGTCTCGAGCTAGCGGGATGGAGGAGCAGTTCTTC.

The chain combines TRBV2 with TRBJ2-7; TRBD2 aligns across 8 bases. The CDR3 spans 13 residues. With V trimmed by 5 bases and J by 4 bases, 4 bases remained unmatched. Germline CDR1 is SNHLY and CDR2 is FYNNEI. CDR3 bases: TGTGCCAGCAGTAGGACTAGCAGATACGAGCAGTACGTC. Its protein product is CASSRTSRYEQYV.

Here the CDR3 DNA reads TGTGCCACCAGTGGCCCTAACAATCAGCCCCAGCATTTT. Protein: CATSGPNNQPQHF. This chain joins TRBV24-1 and TRBJ1-5; D remains ambiguous. The CDR3 is 13 amino acids. Germline lookup yields CDR1 KGHDR and CDR2 SFDVKD. V lost 5 bases and J 3 bases, leaving 7 bases between the germline ends.

This chain links TRBV18 with TRBJ2-1; TRBD2 agrees at 11 bases. The length of the CDR3 is 16 residues. Trimming cost V 6 bases and J 0 bases; bases outside gene matches: 4. The germline V gene has CDR1 KGHSH and CDR2 LQKENI. The CDR3 sequence is CASSSTSGDSYNEQFF. CDR3 coding DNA: TGTGCCAGCTCGTCGACTAGCGGGGACTCCTACAATGAGCAGTTCTTC. The full variable domain, its missing parts supplied by reference TRBV18 and TRBJ2-1, is NAGVMQNPRHLVRRRGQEARLRCSPMKGHSHVYWYRQLPEEGLKFMVYLQKENIIDESGMPKERFSAEFPKEGPSILRIQQVVRGDSAAYFCASSSTSGDSYNEQFFGPGTRLTVL.

V usage is TRBV5-4 and J usage is TRBJ1-6, with D unclear. The CDR3 contains 12 residues. CDR1 is SGHNT and CDR2 is YYREEE in the germline V gene (reference sequence). With 0 bases removed from V and 12 bases from J, the gap between germline ends came to 7 bases. CDR3 in amino acids: CASSLDVGPLHF. The CDR3 DNA reads TGTGCCAGCAGCTTGGACGTGGGACCCCTCCACTTT.

The chain has TRBV7-2 and TRBJ2-1, with 12 bases lining up with TRBD2. The CDR3 covers 17 residues. Germline loops: CDR1 SGHTA, CDR2 FQGNSA. The V gene end was trimmed by 4 bases and the J gene end by 7 bases; junction bases not matched to a gene: 11. The CDR3 loop is CASSSRTSGIWENEQFF. Written as DNA, the CDR3 is TGTGCCAGCAGCTCCAGGACTAGCGGGATTTGGGAGAATGAGCAGTTCTTC.

In its sample, this clonotype was seen a few times. The V gene is TRBV2, the J gene TRBJ1-2, with TRBD1 matching 7 bases. The CDR3 has 12 amino acids. Trimming cost V 7 bases and J 4 bases; bases outside gene matches: 3. In germline, CDR1 is SNHLY, CDR2 FYNNEI. CDR3 DNA sequence: TGTGCCAGCATGGGGACAGTCTATGGCTACACCTTC. Translated, it gives CASMGTVYGYTF.

V is TRBV20-1 and J is TRBJ2-7; TRBD2 agrees at 7 bases. V gave up 5 bases and J gave up 0 bases; unmatched junction bases: 13. The CDR3 covers 16 residues. Germline CDR1 and CDR2: DFQATT and SNEGSKA (reference sequence). CDR3 DNA: TGCAGTGCTCCCCCCCTTGGGGCTAGCGGCTCCTACGAGCAGTACTTC. Its protein is CSAPPLGASGSYEQYF.

This clonotype has just a few counts. This chain connects TRBV29-1 to TRBJ1-2, with D maybe TRBD1 (6 bases). From germline, CDR1 is SQVTM and CDR2 ANQGSEA. CDR3 size: 11 residues. Trimming left V 2 bases short and J 6 bases short, with 7 bases between. In DNA, the CDR3 is TGCAGCGTTGAACAGGGGCATGGCTACACCTTC. Amino acids: CSVEQGHGYTF.

The chain is built from TRBV12-3 or TRBV12-4 and TRBJ2-5; 9 nucleotides agree with TRBD2. The J segment lost 2 bases and the V segment lost 6 bases, leaving 4 bases of the junction unmatched. The CDR3 runs 14 residues. The CDR3 DNA is TGTGCCAGCAGCCAACTAGCGGGTCAAGAGACCCAGTACTTC. It yields the protein CASSQLAGQETQYF.

J is TRBJ2-5 and V is TRBV20-1, with 7 bases that match TRBD2. J was trimmed by 7 bases and V by 0 bases; bases with no gene match: 5. The germline gives CDR1 DFQATT, CDR2 SNEGSKA (reference sequence). This CDR3 region has 13 residues. The CDR3 protein is CSARDLAVGTQYF. CDR3 DNA sequence: TGCAGTGCTAGAGATCTAGCGGTGGGGACCCAGTACTTC.

In this sample, this clonotype turned up a few times. This rearrangement joins TRBV7-7 to TRBJ2-2, with D perhaps TRBD2 (5 bases). From germline, CDR1 is SSHAT and CDR2 FNYEAQ (reference sequence). CDR3 length: 13 residues. The germline V and J ends were trimmed by 4 bases and 7 bases, with 10 bases remaining between them. The CDR3 loop reads CASSSERDGELFF. In DNA, the CDR3 is TGTGCCAGCAGCTCCGAACGGGACGGGGAGCTGTTTTTT.

This clonotype turned up a few times. V usage is TRBV12-3 or TRBV12-4 and J usage is TRBJ2-1; 10 bases match TRBD1. CDR3 length equals 17 residues. After removal of 8 bases from V and 3 bases from J, the junction contained 13 bases not matched to a gene. In DNA, the CDR3 is TGTGCCAGCGGGGGACAGGGGCTAGGAGAGGGCTACAATGAGCAGTTCTTC. It is translated as CASGGQGLGEGYNEQFF.

V gene TRBV6-2 or TRBV6-3 combines with J gene TRBJ2-1; TRBD2 matches 9 bases. Germline CDR1 reads MNHEY; CDR2 reads SVGEGT. V shed 2 bases and J 9 bases; nucleotides not matched to a gene: 14. The CDR3 is 17 residues long. CDR3 residues: CASSYSLAGYIGSEQFF. The CDR3 DNA is TGTGCCAGCAGTTACAGCCTAGCGGGATATATTGGCAGTGAGCAGTTCTTC.

The chain couples TRBV20-1 to TRBJ1-5; 7 bases agree with TRBD1. V was pared by 2 bases and J by 7 bases, with 8 bases of the junction left unmatched. Germline V gene sequence: CDR1 DFQATT, CDR2 SNEGSKA (reference sequence). CDR3 length: 14 residues. In DNA, the CDR3 is TGCAGTGCTAGACGTCAGGGGGAGGGACAGCCCCAGCATTTT. Its protein product is CSARRQGEGQPQHF.